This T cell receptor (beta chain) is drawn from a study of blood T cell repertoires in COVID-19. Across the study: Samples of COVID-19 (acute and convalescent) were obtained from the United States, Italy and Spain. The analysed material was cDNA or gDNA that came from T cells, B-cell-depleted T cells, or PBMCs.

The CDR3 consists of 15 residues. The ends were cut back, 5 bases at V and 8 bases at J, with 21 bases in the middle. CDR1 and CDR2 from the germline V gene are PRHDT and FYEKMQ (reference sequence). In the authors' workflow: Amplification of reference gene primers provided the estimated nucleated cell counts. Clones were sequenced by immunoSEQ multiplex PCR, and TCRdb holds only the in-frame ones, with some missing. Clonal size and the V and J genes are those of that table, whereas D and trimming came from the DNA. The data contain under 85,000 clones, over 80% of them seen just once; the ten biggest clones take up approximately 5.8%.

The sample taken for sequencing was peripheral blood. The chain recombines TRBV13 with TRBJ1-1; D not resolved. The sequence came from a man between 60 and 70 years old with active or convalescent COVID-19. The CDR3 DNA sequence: TGTGCCAGCAGCCCCATGGGAGGCCAGACTCCCGAAGCTTTCTTT. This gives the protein CASSPMGGQTPEAFF.